The 32 T cell receptor beta chains presented below share a single source sample, sequenced in a study of T-cell memory formation after mild COVID-19. TCRdb reprocessed the 5' RACE reads via MiXCR and lists one record per CDR3 protein. The sample has over 400,000 distinct CDR3 sequences, about 22% seen once. The sample consisted of PBMCs or a T cell subset sorted from them (not recorded which). These receptors came from an adult woman who had mild COVID-19 (a few samples of this study predate the infection). Cell type and time point are not known.

The chain joins TRBV15 to TRBJ1-6, with 7 bases fitting TRBD1. Trimming took 3 bases from V and 10 from J; bases not matched to a gene: 6. Germline values: CDR1 LNHNV, CDR2 YYDKDF (reference sequence). This CDR3 has 14 residues. The CDR3 here is CATSSQGEASPLHF. The DNA for the CDR3 is TGTGCCACCAGCAGCCAGGGGGAGGCCTCACCCCTCCACTTT.

The chain couples TRBV21-1 to TRBJ2-1; the listed D gene, TRBD1, was not tested against the DNA. TRBV21-1 counts as a pseudogene. There are 13 residues in the CDR3. CDR3 sequence (DNA): TGTGCCAGCAGCAAAGGATCGGGAAATGAGCAGTTCTTC. Protein: CASSKGSGNEQFF.

The rearrangement joins TRBV5-4 to TRBJ2-2; 8 nucleotides match TRBD2. CDR3 length equals 16 residues. In germline, CDR1 is SGHNT, CDR2 YYREEE (reference sequence). V was pared by 4 bases and J by 7 bases, with 12 bases of the junction left unmatched. The CDR3 protein is CASSASYGRAFGELFF. DNA of the CDR3: TGTGCCAGCAGCGCGTCTTACGGGAGGGCCTTCGGGGAGCTGTTTTTT.

This CDR3 reads CASSLSYSPNSYEQYF. The CDR3, as DNA: TGTGCCAGCAGCTTGTCGTACAGTCCGAATTCCTACGAGCAGTACTTC. This chain connects TRBV5-6 to TRBJ2-7; the D is unclear. There are 16 residues in the CDR3. The V gene lost 1 base and the J gene lost 1 base, with 15 bases spanning the gap. Germline values: CDR1 SGHDT, CDR2 YYEEEE.

This clonotype showed up just a few times. The V call is TRBV7-2, the J call TRBJ2-2; no clear D. Germline-derived CDR1 and CDR2 are SGHTA and FQGNSA. Trimming took 6 bases from V and 4 from J, leaving 12 bases between them. The CDR3 runs 14 residues. The CDR3 DNA is TGTGCCAGCAGTTATGCGGTCGGCACCGGGGAGCTGTTTTTT. Translating gives CASSYAVGTGELFF.

This clonotype was observed a few times. V gene TRBV24-1 combines with J gene TRBJ2-3; no clear D. Looked up from germline, CDR1 is KGHDR and CDR2 is SFDVKD. This CDR3 region has 13 residues. V gave up 7 bases and J gave up 0 bases, with 7 bases separating them. CDR3 protein: CATRAFSTDTQYF. The CDR3 nucleotides are TGTGCCACCAGGGCCTTCAGCACAGATACGCAGTATTTT.

The chain carries TRBV5-5 and TRBJ2-7; the D gene is possibly TRBD2 (6 bases). Germline V gene data show CDR1 as SGHKS and CDR2 as YYEKEE (reference sequence). The CDR3 runs to 14 residues. Trimming took 4 bases from V and 2 from J, leaving 13 bases between them. CDR3 amino acids: CASSPPGRTYEQYF. The CDR3 nucleotides are TGTGCCAGCAGCCCACCAGGGAGGACCTACGAGCAGTACTTC.

The table lists this clonotype with many counts. V usage is TRBV4-3 and J usage is TRBJ2-6, with TRBD1 as a possible D gene (5 bases). The V gene's germline CDR1 is LGHNA and CDR2 YSLEER. V lost 4 bases to trimming and J lost 0 bases, with 10 bases between them. The CDR3 length is 16 residues. The chain's CDR3 is CASSRQRGSGANVLTF. As DNA, the CDR3 is TGCGCCAGCAGCCGGCAAAGGGGCTCTGGGGCCAACGTCCTGACTTTC.

The V and J genes are TRBV12-3 or TRBV12-4 and TRBJ1-4, with D perhaps TRBD1 (5 bases). The CDR3 loop spans 14 amino acids. With 7 bases removed from V and 2 bases from J, the gap between germline ends came to 11 bases. CDR3 sequence: CASKIAGTNEKLFF. The CDR3 nucleotides are TGTGCCAGCAAGATTGCAGGGACTAATGAAAAACTGTTTTTT.

This rearrangement joins TRBV29-1 to TRBJ1-1; the D is unclear. Trimming pared 3 bases from V and 2 bases from J, leaving 10 bases between. CDR1 SQVTM and CDR2 ANQGSEA come from the germline V gene. This CDR3 region has 13 residues. The CDR3 DNA reads TGCAGCGTTGAGGACCTCGATAACACTGAAGCTTTCTTT. Protein product: CSVEDLDNTEAFF.

This chain uses TRBV15 with TRBJ1-2, with D possibly matching TRBD1 (5 bases). V lost 6 bases and J lost 4, with 9 bases in between. Per germline, CDR1 LNHNV and CDR2 YYDKDF (reference sequence). This CDR3 spans 12 amino acids. CDR3 coding DNA: TGTGCCACCAGGGGGGTAGGCTATGGCTACACCTTC. Translation gives CATRGVGYGYTF.

This clonotype was seen more than once but under ten times. This chain connects TRBV5-1 to TRBJ2-7, with D unclear. The ends were cut back, 0 bases at V and 2 bases at J, with 6 bases in the middle. The CDR3 sequence is 13 residues long. Germline-derived CDR1 and CDR2 are SGHRS and YFSETQ. CDR3 in DNA: TGCGCCAGCAGCTTGGACTCAGCCTACGAGCAGTACTTC. Protein sequence: CASSLDSAYEQYF.

The rearrangement links TRBV20-1 to TRBJ2-5, with 10 nucleotides matching TRBD2. CDR1 is DFQATT and CDR2 is SNEGSKA in the germline V gene (reference sequence). Trimming took 0 bases from V and 5 from J; bases not matched to a gene: 3. This CDR3 comprises 14 residues. DNA for the CDR3: TGCAGTGCTAGAGATGTAGCGGGGGGTGAGACCCAGTACTTC. It yields the protein CSARDVAGGETQYF.

This clonotype was seen a handful of times. The rearrangement joins TRBV5-1 to TRBJ2-7, with D perhaps matching TRBD2 (6 bases). Germline-derived CDR1 and CDR2 are SGHRS and YFSETQ. CDR3 size: 19 residues. Trimming cost V 4 bases and J 3 bases, with 29 bases left between them. CDR3 in DNA: TGCGCCAGCAGCCCCCAACGCGGGGTCGGTCCCTCACACTACTACGAGCAGTACTTC. Protein: CASSPQRGVGPSHYYEQYF.

J is TRBJ2-3 and V is TRBV5-6, with 11 bases aligning to TRBD2. The junction had 7 bases not matched to a gene; V was cut back by 0 bases and J by 7 bases. The CDR3 is 16 amino acids. From germline, CDR1 is SGHDT and CDR2 YYEEEE. Here the CDR3 reads CASSLVISGGDYTQYF. CDR3 DNA: TGTGCCAGCAGCTTGGTTATTAGCGGGGGGGATTATACGCAGTATTTT. The variable domain in full, completed from reference TRBV5-6 and TRBJ2-3, reads DAGVTQSPTHLIKTRGQQVTLRCSPKSGHDTVSWYQQALGQGPQFIFQYYEEEERQRGNFPDRFSGHQFPNYSSELNVNALLLGDSALYLCASSLVISGGDYTQYFGPGTRLTVL.

Regarding this clonotype: A read error may account for a junction end that differs from germline. The V gene is TRBV7-7, the J gene TRBJ2-3, with 8 positions matching TRBD1. The CDR3 runs to 15 residues. CDR1 and CDR2 from the germline V gene are SSHAT and FNYEAQ (reference sequence). In DNA form, the CDR3 reads TGTGCTAGCAGCTTAGCCCCAGGGGGCATAGATACGCAGTATTTT. Amino acids: CASSLAPGGIDTQYF. Based on the CDR3 plus reference TRBV7-7 and TRBJ2-3, the full variable domain is GAGVSQSPRYKVTKRGQDVTLRCDPISSHATLYWYQQALGQGPEFLTYFNYEAQPDKSGLPSDRFSAERPEGSISTLTIQRTEQRDSAMYRCASSLAPGGIDTQYFGPGTRLTVL.

This clonotype was counted between two and nine times. V gene TRBV7-9 combines with J gene TRBJ2-3; no clear D. This CDR3 has 12 residues. The V end lost 6 bases, the J end lost 6 bases, and 10 bases lay between the germline ends. Germline V CDR1 and CDR2: SEHNR, FQNEAQ (reference sequence). DNA for the CDR3: TGTGCCAGCAGATTATCTTCCGATACGCAGTATTTT. It specifies CASRLSSDTQYF.

This clonotype was recorded a few times. CDR3 DNA sequence: TGTGCCACCAGCAGTGTCCGGAGTACGCAGTATTTT. Translating gives CATSSVRSTQYF. This chain joins TRBV15 and TRBJ2-3; no clear D. V was pared by 3 bases and J by 8 bases, with 9 bases between. Germline-derived CDR1 and CDR2 are LNHNV and YYDKDF (reference sequence). The CDR3 runs to 12 residues.

This clonotype showed up just a few times. This rearrangement joins TRBV5-1 to TRBJ1-1; the D is unclear. Trimming shortened V by 4 bases and J by 1 base, and 23 bases separated the two germline ends. This CDR3 region has 18 residues. Germline assignment: CDR1 SGHRS and CDR2 YFSETQ. This CDR3 reads CASSTLMARGHGNTEAFF. Written as DNA, the CDR3 is TGCGCCAGCAGCACCCTTATGGCCCGCGGGCATGGGAACACTGAAGCTTTCTTT.

The V call is TRBV6-2 or TRBV6-3, the J call TRBJ1-5; TRBD1 agrees at 8 bases. Trimming cost V 5 bases and J 4 bases; bases outside gene matches: 4. Germline V lookup: CDR1 MNHEY, CDR2 SVGEGT. The CDR3 has 14 residues. This chain's CDR3 is CASSTRTGNQPQHF. CDR3 in DNA: TGTGCCAGCAGTACCCGGACAGGGAATCAGCCCCAGCATTTT.

The rearrangement uses TRBV6-6 and TRBJ2-6; unclear D gene. The CDR3 is 13 amino acids. Per the germline V gene, CDR1 is MNHNY and CDR2 is SVGAGI (reference sequence). The V and J ends lost 10 bases and 0 bases respectively, with 7 bases between them. This chain's CDR3 is CATIVSGANVLTF. The CDR3 coding sequence is TGTGCCACCATCGTCTCTGGGGCCAACGTCCTGACTTTC.

J is TRBJ2-2 and V is TRBV7-8; D unclear. The CDR3 extends over 15 amino acids. V lost 8 bases and J lost 4, with 17 bases in between. Germline V gene lookup returns CDR1 SGHVS and CDR2 FQNEAQ. CDR3 bases: TGTGCCAGCCTTAAAGGCAGTTCGGGCACCGGGGAGCTGTTTTTT. Encoded protein: CASLKGSSGTGELFF.

V usage is TRBV7-2 and J usage is TRBJ1-2; D is ambiguous. The germline V and J ends were trimmed by 1 base and 5 bases, with 14 bases remaining between them. CDR1 is SGHTA, CDR2 FQGNSA, per germline. The CDR3 is made up of 15 amino acids. CDR3 in DNA: TGTGCCAGCAGCTTAGAGAGGGCCGCGGGGTATGGCTACACCTTC. This sequence encodes CASSLERAAGYGYTF.

The CDR3 is CASSLGSDLEKLFF. CDR3 coding DNA: TGTGCCAGCAGCTTAGGAAGCGATCTCGAAAAACTGTTTTTT. V and J are TRBV7-8 and TRBJ1-4; D is unclear. Germline CDR1 is SGHVS and CDR2 is FQNEAQ. Trimming cost V 1 base and J 8 bases, with 11 bases left between them. The CDR3 loop spans 14 amino acids.

The gene calls are TRBV13 and TRBJ2-7, with D perhaps TRBD2 (6 bases). Deletions cut 4 bases from V and 9 bases from J, with 16 bases between. The CDR3 extends over 13 amino acids. The germline CDR1 and CDR2 sequences are PRHDT and FYEKMQ (reference sequence). The CDR3 protein is CASSSREFRSQYF. The DNA of the CDR3 is TGTGCCAGCAGCTCTCGGGAGTTCCGCTCGCAGTACTTC.

J is TRBJ2-3 and V is TRBV4-1, with TRBD2 identical over 16 bases. Germline CDR1 MGHRA, CDR2 YSYEKL. After removal of 4 bases from V and 3 bases from J, the junction contained 7 bases not matched to a gene. This CDR3 contains 18 residues. The CDR3 nucleotides are TGCGCCAGCAGCCCGGGACTAGCGGGGGGGCCAGGAACAGATACGCAGTATTTT. Its protein product is CASSPGLAGGPGTDTQYF.

This clonotype was detected only a few times. J is TRBJ1-3 and V is TRBV12-3 or TRBV12-4; TRBD1 agrees at 7 bases. The V and J ends lost 6 bases and 0 bases, in that order; junction bases with no gene match: 5. CDR3 length: 15 amino acids. The CDR3 DNA sequence: TGTGCCAGCAGCCGGGACAGCATCTCTGGAAACACCATATATTTT. Translating it yields CASSRDSISGNTIYF.

This clonotype came up a few times. The chain uses TRBV3-1 and TRBJ2-7, with TRBD2 matching 15 bases. There are 17 residues in the CDR3. V lost 5 bases to trimming and J lost 8 bases; unmatched junction nucleotides: 13. Per germline, CDR1 LGHDT and CDR2 YNNKEL (reference sequence). The DNA for the CDR3 is TGTGCCAGCAGCGTCGGGACTAGCGGGAGGACCTCCCTCCAGCAGTACTTC. Protein product: CASSVGTSGRTSLQQYF.

The chain employs TRBV7-9 and TRBJ2-7; TRBD2 aligns across 10 bases. The CDR3 covers 17 residues. V was pared by 1 base and J by 4 bases, with 10 bases of the junction left unmatched. Looked up from germline, CDR1 is SEHNR and CDR2 is FQNEAQ (reference sequence). The CDR3 spells CASSLGLASGSIYEQYF. The CDR3 DNA follows: TGTGCCAGCAGCTTAGGGCTCGCTAGCGGGAGTATATACGAGCAGTACTTC.

This clonotype was seen more than once but under ten times. The CDR3 is CASSATSYEQYF. In nucleotides, the CDR3 is TGCGCCAGCAGCGCTACCTCCTACGAGCAGTACTTC. This rearrangement joins TRBV5-1 to TRBJ2-7, with D uncertain. Germline V gene sequence: CDR1 SGHRS, CDR2 YFSETQ. The V end was cut by 4 bases, the J end by 0 bases, with 5 bases between. The CDR3 covers 12 residues.

The chain combines TRBV12-3 or TRBV12-4 with TRBJ2-7; the match to TRBD1 covers 8 bases. V trimming: 11 bases; J trimming: 1 base; junction bases outside the gene matches: 4. There are 12 residues in the CDR3. The CDR3 sequence is CASGTGSYEQYF. CDR3 bases: TGTGCCTCCGGGACAGGATCCTACGAGCAGTACTTC.

The chain joins TRBV7-2 to TRBJ1-4, with D hard to call. Deletions cut 5 bases from V and 0 bases from J, with 10 bases between. The CDR3 spans 15 residues. Germline V gives CDR1 SGHTA, CDR2 FQGNSA. The CDR3 protein is CASSPRPATNEKLFF. In DNA form, the CDR3 reads TGTGCCAGCAGCCCACGACCTGCAACTAATGAAAAACTGTTTTTT.